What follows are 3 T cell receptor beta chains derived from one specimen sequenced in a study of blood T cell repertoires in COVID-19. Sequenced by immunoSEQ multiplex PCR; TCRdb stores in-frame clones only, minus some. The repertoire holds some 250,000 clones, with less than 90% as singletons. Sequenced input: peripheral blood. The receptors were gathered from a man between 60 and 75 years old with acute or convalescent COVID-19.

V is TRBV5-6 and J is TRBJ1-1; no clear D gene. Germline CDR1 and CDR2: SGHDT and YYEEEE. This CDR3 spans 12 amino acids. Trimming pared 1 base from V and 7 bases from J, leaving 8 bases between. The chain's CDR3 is CASSLIWSEAFF. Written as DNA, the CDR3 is TGTGCCAGCAGCTTGATTTGGAGTGAAGCTTTCTTT.

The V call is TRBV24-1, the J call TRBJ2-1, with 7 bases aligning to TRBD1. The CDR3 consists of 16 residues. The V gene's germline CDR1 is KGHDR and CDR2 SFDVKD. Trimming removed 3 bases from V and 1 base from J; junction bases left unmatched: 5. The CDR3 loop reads CATSDRQGRSYNEQFF. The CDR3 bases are TGTGCCACCAGTGATAGACAGGGAAGGTCCTACAATGAGCAGTTCTTC.

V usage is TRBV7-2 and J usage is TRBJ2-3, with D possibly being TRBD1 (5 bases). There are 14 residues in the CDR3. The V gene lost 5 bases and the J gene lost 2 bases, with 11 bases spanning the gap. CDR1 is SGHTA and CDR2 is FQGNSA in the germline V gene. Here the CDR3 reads CASSQGHSTDTQYF. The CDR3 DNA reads TGTGCCAGCAGCCAAGGACACTCCACAGATACGCAGTATTTT.